These 2 T cell receptor beta chains came from one sample sequenced in a study of blood T cell repertoires in COVID-19. The assay was immunoSEQ multiplex PCR, and TCRdb's table has in-frame clones only and misses some. The sample lists some 110,000 clones, about 85% occurring once. Source material: peripheral blood. Source of these receptors: a human donor in a cohort sampled during active COVID-19.

The rearrangement uses TRBV2 and TRBJ2-2, with TRBD2 identical over 7 bases. The CDR3 totals 17 residues. V lost 6 bases to trimming and J lost 0 bases; unmatched junction nucleotides: 10. From germline, CDR1 is SNHLY and CDR2 FYNNEI. The CDR3 spells CASRERLATPNTGELFF. CDR3 in DNA: TGTGCCAGCAGGGAAAGACTAGCAACCCCGAACACCGGGGAGCTGTTTTTT.

The genes are TRBV30 and TRBJ1-1; D uncertain. Germline V CDR1 and CDR2: GTSNPN, SVGIG (reference sequence). V lost 4 bases and J 7 bases, leaving 19 bases between the germline ends. The CDR3 consists of 14 residues. This chain's CDR3 is CAWNPWQENFEAFF. The CDR3 DNA reads as TGTGCCTGGAACCCCTGGCAGGAAAATTTTGAAGCTTTCTTT.